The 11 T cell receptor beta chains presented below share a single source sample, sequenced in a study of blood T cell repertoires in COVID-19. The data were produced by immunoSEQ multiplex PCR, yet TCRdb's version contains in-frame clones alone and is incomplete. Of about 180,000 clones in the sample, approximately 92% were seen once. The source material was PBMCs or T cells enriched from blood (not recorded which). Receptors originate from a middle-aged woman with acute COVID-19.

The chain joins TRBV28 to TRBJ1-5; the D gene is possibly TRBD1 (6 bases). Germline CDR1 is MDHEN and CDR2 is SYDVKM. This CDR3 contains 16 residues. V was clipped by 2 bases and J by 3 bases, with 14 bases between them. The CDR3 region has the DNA TGTGCCAGCAGTTTACTGGGACACCGGTCCAATCAGCCCCAGCATTTT. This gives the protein CASSLLGHRSNQPQHF.

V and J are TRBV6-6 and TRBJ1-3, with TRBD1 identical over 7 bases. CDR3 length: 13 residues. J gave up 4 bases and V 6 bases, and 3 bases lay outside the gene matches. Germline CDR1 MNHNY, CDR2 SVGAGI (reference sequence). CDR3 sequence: CASRQGTGNTIYF. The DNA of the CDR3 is TGTGCCAGCAGACAGGGGACGGGAAACACCATATATTTT.

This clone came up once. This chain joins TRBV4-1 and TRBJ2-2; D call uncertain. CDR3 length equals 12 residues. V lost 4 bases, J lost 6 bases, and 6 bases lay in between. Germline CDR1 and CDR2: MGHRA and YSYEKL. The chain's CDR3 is CASSLLAGELFF. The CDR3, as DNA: TGCGCCAGCAGCCTACTTGCCGGGGAGCTGTTTTTT.

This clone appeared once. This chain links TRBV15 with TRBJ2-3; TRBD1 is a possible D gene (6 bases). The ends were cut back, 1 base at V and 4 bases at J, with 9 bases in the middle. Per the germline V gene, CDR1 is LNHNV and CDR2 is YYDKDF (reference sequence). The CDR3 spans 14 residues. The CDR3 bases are TGTGCCACCAGCAGAGTGGGGGCATCAGATACGCAGTATTTT. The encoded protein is CATSRVGASDTQYF.

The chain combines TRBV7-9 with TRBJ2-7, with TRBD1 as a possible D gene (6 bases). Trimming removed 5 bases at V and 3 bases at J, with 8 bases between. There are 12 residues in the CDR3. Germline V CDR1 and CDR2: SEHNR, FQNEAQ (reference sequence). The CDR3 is CASSVQGYEQYF. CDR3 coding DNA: TGTGCCAGCAGCGTACAGGGCTACGAGCAGTACTTC.

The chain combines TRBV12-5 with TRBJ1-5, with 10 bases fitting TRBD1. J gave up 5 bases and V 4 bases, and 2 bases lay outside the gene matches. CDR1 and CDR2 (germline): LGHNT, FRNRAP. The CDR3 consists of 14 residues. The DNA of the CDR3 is TGTGCTAGTGGTTCGACAGGGGGCGATCAGCCCCAGCATTTT. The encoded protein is CASGSTGGDQPQHF.

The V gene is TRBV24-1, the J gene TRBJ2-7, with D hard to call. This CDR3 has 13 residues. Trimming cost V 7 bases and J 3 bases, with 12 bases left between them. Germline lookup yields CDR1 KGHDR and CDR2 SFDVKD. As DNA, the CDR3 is TGTGCCACCAGCTACGGCCCGGGCTACGAGCAGTACTTC. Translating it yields CATSYGPGYEQYF.

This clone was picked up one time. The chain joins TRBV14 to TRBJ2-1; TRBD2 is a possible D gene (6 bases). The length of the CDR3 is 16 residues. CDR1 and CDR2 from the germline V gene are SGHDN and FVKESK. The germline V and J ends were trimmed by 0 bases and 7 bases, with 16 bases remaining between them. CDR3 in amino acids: CASSQDFSGPSNEQFF. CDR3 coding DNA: TGTGCCAGCAGCCAAGATTTTAGCGGTCCTAGTAATGAGCAGTTCTTC.

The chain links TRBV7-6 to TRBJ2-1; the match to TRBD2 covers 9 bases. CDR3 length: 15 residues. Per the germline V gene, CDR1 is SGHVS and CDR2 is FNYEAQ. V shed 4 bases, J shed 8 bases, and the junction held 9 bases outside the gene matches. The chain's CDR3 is CASSSSGRRFDEQFF. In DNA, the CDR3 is TGTGCCAGCAGCTCGAGCGGGAGGAGGTTTGATGAGCAGTTCTTC.

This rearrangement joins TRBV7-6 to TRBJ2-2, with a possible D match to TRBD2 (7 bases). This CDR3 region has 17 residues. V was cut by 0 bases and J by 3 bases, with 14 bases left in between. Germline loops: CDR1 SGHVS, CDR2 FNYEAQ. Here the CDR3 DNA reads TGTGCCAGCAGCTTAGCGTGGGGGGGCAAAGACACCGGGGAGCTGTTTTTT. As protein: CASSLAWGGKDTGELFF.

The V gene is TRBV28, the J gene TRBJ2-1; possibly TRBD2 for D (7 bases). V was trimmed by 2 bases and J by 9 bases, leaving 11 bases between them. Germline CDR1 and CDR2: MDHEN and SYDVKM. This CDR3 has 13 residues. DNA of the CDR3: TGTGCCAGCAGTTTAGGGGGGGCAGGTGAGCAGTTCTTC. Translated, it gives CASSLGGAGEQFF.